A single sample gave rise to the 22 T cell receptor beta chains below, sequenced in a study of long-term antiretroviral therapy in people with HIV. Survey level was the resolution at which the v3.0 immunoSEQ assay ran. Measured with immunoSEQ multiplex PCR; TCRdb has only the in-frame clones, and not every one. The table shows 20,000 or so clones, with roughly four fifths occurring only once. The sequences come from unsorted PBMCs, collected 0.2 years after starting antiretroviral therapy. The origin of the receptors is a woman aged 25 to 45 with HIV.

This clone was seen only a few times. The rearrangement links TRBV4-1 to TRBJ1-4; D is possibly TRBD1 (5 bases). Germline V gives CDR1 MGHRA, CDR2 YSYEKL. Trimming took off 5 bases at V and 5 bases at J, with 12 bases between the two ends. The CDR3 totals 14 residues. CDR3 nucleotides: TGCGCCAGCAGCGCAGGGTCCAGGAATGAAAAACTGTTTTTT. Translated, it gives CASSAGSRNEKLFF.

The CDR3 here is CASSIRQGYEQYF. In DNA form, the CDR3 reads TGTGCCAGTAGTATAAGGCAGGGCTACGAGCAGTACTTC. The chain joins TRBV19 to TRBJ2-7, with D perhaps matching TRBD1 (5 bases). The V end lost 2 bases, the J end lost 3 bases, and 8 bases lay between the germline ends. Germline V lookup: CDR1 LNHDA, CDR2 SQIVND (reference sequence). This CDR3 has 13 amino acids.

This chain joins TRBV5-5 and TRBJ1-4; D is uncertain. Trimming removed 1 base at V and 1 base at J, with 2 bases between. The germline V gene has CDR1 SGHKS and CDR2 YYEKEE (reference sequence). The length of the CDR3 is 13 residues. The CDR3 region is CASSLLTNEKLFF. The DNA of the CDR3 is TGTGCCAGCAGCTTGCTAACTAATGAAAAACTGTTTTTT.

The V gene is TRBV7-6, the J gene TRBJ1-6, with 7 bases fitting TRBD1. This CDR3 contains 16 residues. The V segment lost 5 bases and the J segment 0 bases; nucleotides outside the gene matches: 4. Germline V gene data show CDR1 as SGHVS and CDR2 as FNYEAQ. As DNA, the CDR3 is TGTGCCAGCAGCCAGGGACAGAGCTCCTATAATTCACCCCTCCACTTT. Translation gives CASSQGQSSYNSPLHF. Full variable domain (remainder filled in from reference TRBV7-6 and TRBJ1-6): GAGVSQSPRYKVTKRGQDVALRCDPISGHVSLYWYRQALGQGPEFLTYFNYEAQQDKSGLPNDRFSAERPEGSISTLTIQRTEQRDSAMYRCASSQGQSSYNSPLHFGNGTRLTVT.

This clone was seen a few times. The chain has TRBV4-2 and TRBJ1-5; D gene ambiguous. Germline CDR1 is LGHNA and CDR2 is YNFKEQ. V lost 1 base, J lost 0 bases, and 7 bases lay in between. This CDR3 is built from 15 residues. The CDR3 sequence: CASSQVLGSNQPQHF. Written as DNA, the CDR3 is TGTGCCAGCAGCCAAGTGTTAGGTAGCAATCAGCCCCAGCATTTT.

This chain joins TRBV5-6 and TRBJ2-5, with unresolved D. This CDR3 is 14 amino acids long. Germline V lookup: CDR1 SGHDT, CDR2 YYEEEE. The V end lost 0 bases, the J end lost 1 base, and 7 bases lay between the germline ends. The CDR3 loop is CASSLVRSQETQYF. CDR3 DNA sequence: TGTGCCAGCAGCTTGGTAAGATCCCAAGAGACCCAGTACTTC.

This clone was seen a single time. The rearrangement joins TRBV7-3 to TRBJ2-3, with a weak D call TRBD2 (5 bases). There are 15 residues in the CDR3. The V end was cut by 0 bases, the J end by 5 bases, with 12 bases between. The V gene's germline CDR1 is SGHTA and CDR2 FQGTGA. CDR3 nucleotides: TGTGCCAGCAGCTTAACGGCGGGTTTCGGAGATACGCAGTATTTT. Translated: CASSLTAGFGDTQYF.

V gene TRBV5-1 combines with J gene TRBJ2-7; TRBD1 aligns across 11 bases. J was trimmed by 0 bases and V by 6 bases; bases with no gene match: 14. Per the germline V gene, CDR1 is SGHRS and CDR2 is YFSETQ. CDR3 length: 18 amino acids. CDR3 amino acids: CASILSRAGTGGSYEQYF. The CDR3 bases are TGCGCCAGCATACTTTCTAGGGCCGGGACAGGGGGCTCCTACGAGCAGTACTTC.

The chain combines TRBV6-4 with TRBJ2-2; D is possibly TRBD1 (6 bases). Trimming took 1 base from V and 4 from J, leaving 10 bases between them. The germline gives CDR1 MRHNA, CDR2 SNTAGT. The CDR3 covers 15 residues. CDR3 sequence: CASSDLQGGTGELFF. CDR3 nucleotides: TGTGCCAGCAGTGACTTACAGGGTGGCACCGGGGAGCTGTTTTTT.

The chain carries TRBV5-5 and TRBJ1-1, with D hard to call. This CDR3 comprises 12 residues. Per germline, CDR1 SGHKS and CDR2 YYEKEE (reference sequence). Trimming cost V 0 bases and J 6 bases, with 6 bases left between them. CDR3 in DNA: TGTGCCAGCAGCTTGGACGGGTCTGAAGCTTTCTTT. As protein: CASSLDGSEAFF. The variable domain in full, with the rest retrieved from reference TRBV5-5 and TRBJ1-1, is DAGVTQSPTHLIKTRGQQVTLRCSPISGHKSVSWYQQVLGQGPQFIFQYYEKEERGRGNFPDRFSARQFPNYSSELNVNALLLGDSALYLCASSLDGSEAFFGQGTRLTVV.

V usage is TRBV10-3 and J usage is TRBJ2-4; 8 positions match TRBD1. From germline, CDR1 is ENHRY and CDR2 SYGVKD. With V trimmed by 0 bases and J by 0 bases, 7 bases remained unmatched. The CDR3 length is 18 residues. CDR3 bases: TGTGCCATCAGTGAGTCTTTACGGCAGGGGGCAGCCAAAAACATTCAGTACTTC. Translation: CAISESLRQGAAKNIQYF.

The chain couples TRBV6-1 to TRBJ1-3; maybe TRBD1 (6 bases). Trimming pared 5 bases from V and 3 bases from J, leaving 11 bases between. The CDR3 loop spans 14 amino acids. CDR1 and CDR2 (germline): MNHNS, SASEGT. The CDR3 sequence: CASSRGDFGNTIYF. In DNA form, the CDR3 reads TGTGCCAGCAGTAGGGGGGACTTTGGAAACACCATATATTTT.

CDR3 DNA: TGTGCCAGCAGACCTACACAGGGTTGGGGCACTGAAGCTTTCTTT. Its translation: CASRPTQGWGTEAFF. This sequence joins TRBV6-5 and TRBJ1-1, with a possible D match to TRBD1 (6 bases). With 6 bases removed from V and 4 bases from J, the gap between germline ends came to 18 bases. Looked up from germline, CDR1 is MNHEY and CDR2 is SVGAGI. There are 15 residues in the CDR3.

This chain links TRBV4-2 with TRBJ1-2; no definite D call. The CDR3 runs 13 residues. Trimming shortened V by 0 bases and J by 6 bases, and 8 bases separated the two germline ends. The germline CDR1 and CDR2 sequences are LGHNA and YNFKEQ. CDR3 DNA: TGTGCCAGCAGCCAAGATTTAAGGGATGGCTACACCTTC. Translated: CASSQDLRDGYTF.

A note on this clone: At one end the junction does not follow the germline gene, possibly because of a read error. The chain carries TRBV7-3 and TRBJ2-6, with D tentatively TRBD1 (6 bases). In germline, CDR1 is SGHTA, CDR2 FQGTGA. The CDR3 loop spans 16 amino acids. CDR3 region: CAGSLNTGLGANVLTF. The CDR3, as DNA: TGTGCCGGCAGCTTAAATACAGGGCTCGGGGCCAACGTCCTGACTTTC.

The rearrangement joins TRBV4-1 to TRBJ2-1, with 10 bases aligning to TRBD1. Germline V gives CDR1 MGHRA, CDR2 YSYEKL. With V trimmed by 5 bases and J by 4 bases, 11 bases remained unmatched. The CDR3 is made up of 17 amino acids. CDR3 region: CASSKKKGQGPYNEQFF. The CDR3 nucleotides are TGCGCCAGCAGCAAGAAGAAGGGACAGGGGCCTTACAATGAGCAGTTCTTC.

The chain joins TRBV23-1 to TRBJ2-5, with 8 bases aligning to TRBD1. Being an ORF, TRBV23-1 has a function that is uncertain. The CDR3 length is 15 residues. With V trimmed by 4 bases and J by 1 base, 5 bases remained unmatched. CDR3 loop: CASSLSTGGQETQYF. CDR3 nucleotides: TGCGCCAGCAGTCTTAGCACAGGGGGCCAAGAGACCCAGTACTTC.

The chain's CDR3 is CASNIRGDQPQHF. DNA of the CDR3: TGTGCCAGTAACATACGAGGGGATCAGCCCCAGCATTTT. V and J are TRBV19 and TRBJ1-5, with a weak D call TRBD1 (5 bases). CDR3 length: 13 amino acids. Trimming took off 7 bases at V and 5 bases at J, with 12 bases between the two ends. CDR1 and CDR2 from the germline V gene are LNHDA and SQIVND (reference sequence).

This sequence joins TRBV5-6 and TRBJ1-2, with 9 bases lining up with TRBD1. The CDR3 contains 15 residues. The germline V gene encodes CDR1 SGHDT and CDR2 YYEEEE. Trimming removed 5 bases from V and 5 bases from J; junction bases left unmatched: 10. CDR3 coding DNA: TGTGCCAGCAGTTCCGGGACAGGGCAATCATATGGCTACACCTTC. It encodes CASSSGTGQSYGYTF.

This sequence joins TRBV5-1 and TRBJ1-1; the D is unclear. V was shortened by 2 bases and J by 8 bases, with 16 bases between the two germline ends. This CDR3 comprises 14 residues. CDR1 and CDR2 (germline): SGHRS, YFSETQ. CDR3 nucleotides: TGCGCCAGCAGCTTTGTTAATCAGTTCGAAGAAGCTTTCTTT. It encodes CASSFVNQFEEAFF.

The chain is built from TRBV14 and TRBJ2-2, with a weak D call TRBD2 (5 bases). The germline V gene encodes CDR1 SGHDN and CDR2 FVKESK. This CDR3 comprises 16 residues. Deletions cut 1 base from V and 2 bases from J, with 11 bases between. The DNA for the CDR3 is TGTGCCAGCAGCCAAGTAATCCGGACTAACACCGGGGAGCTGTTTTTT. It specifies CASSQVIRTNTGELFF.

This clone appeared a single time. The chain recombines TRBV11-3 with TRBJ2-3; D assignment may be TRBD1 or TRBD2 (6 bases each). Germline CDR1 reads SGHNT; CDR2 reads YENEEA. V was trimmed by 5 bases and J by 4 bases, leaving 25 bases between them. There are 18 residues in the CDR3. The CDR3 coding sequence is TGTGCCAGCAGCCCTAACCGGGGGATGACAGGTTCTTCAGATACGCAGTATTTT. Protein: CASSPNRGMTGSSDTQYF.